This T cell receptor beta chain was recovered during a study of STAT5B mutations in CD4+ large granular lymphocyte leukemia. For the study at large: Healthy donors showed HLA-associated enrichment of the CDR3 'QG' motif.

Findings and caveats of the study: 8/27 top patient clones versus 2/35 control clones were TRBV06-family. Patient CD4-sorted repertoires looked more clonal than healthy CD4+ repertoires, even without putative leukemic clones. About a quarter of private leukemic clonotypes occurred rarely in other patients' non-leukemic repertoires.

Germline-derived CDR1 and CDR2 are SGHTA and FQGNSA. Trimming removed 4 bases at V and 1 base at J, with 4 bases between. The CDR3 is 12 residues long. Clones were sequenced by immunoSEQ multiplex PCR, and TCRdb holds only the in-frame ones, with some missing. Of more than 30,000 clones in the sample, roughly 70% are singletons; the top ten hold around 0.44%. On this clone: Its antigen is still unknown.

The rearrangement links TRBV7-2 to TRBJ2-5; D is undetermined. The sample taken for sequencing was CD4+ T cells from blood buffy coats. The TCR sequence derives from a human donor in good health. Here the CDR3 reads CASSYIQETQYF. The CDR3 DNA reads as TGTGCCAGCAGCTATATCCAAGAGACCCAGTACTTC. Full variable domain (rest looked up from reference TRBV7-2 and TRBJ2-5): GAGVSQSPSNKVTEKGKDVELRCDPISGHTALYWYRQSLGQGLEFLIYFQGNSAPDKSGLPSDRFSAERTGGSVSTLTIQRTQQEDSAVYLCASSYIQETQYFGPGTRLLVL.